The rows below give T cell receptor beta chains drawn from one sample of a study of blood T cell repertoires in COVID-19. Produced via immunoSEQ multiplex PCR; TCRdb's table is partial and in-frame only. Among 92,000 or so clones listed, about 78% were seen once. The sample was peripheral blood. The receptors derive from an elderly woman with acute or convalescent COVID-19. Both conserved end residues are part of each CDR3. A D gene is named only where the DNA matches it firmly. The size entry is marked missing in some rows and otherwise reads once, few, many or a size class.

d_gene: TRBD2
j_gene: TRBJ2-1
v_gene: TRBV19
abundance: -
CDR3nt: TGTGCCAGTAGGCGGGGGGTGGGGGACTACAATGAGCAGTTCTTC
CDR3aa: CASRRGVGDYNEQFF

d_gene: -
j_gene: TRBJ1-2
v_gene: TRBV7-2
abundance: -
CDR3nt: TGTGCCAGCAGCTTAGGGGGGGGGCCATATGGCTACACCTTC
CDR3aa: CASSLGGGPYGYTF

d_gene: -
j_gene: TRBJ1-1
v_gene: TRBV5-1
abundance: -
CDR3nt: TGCGCCAGCAGCTTGGCTCAGACCACTATGAACACTGAAGCTTTCTTT
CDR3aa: CASSLAQTTMNTEAFF

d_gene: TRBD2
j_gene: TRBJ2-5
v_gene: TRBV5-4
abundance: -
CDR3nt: TGTGCCAGCAGCTTAAGTGGACTAGGGGAGACCCAGTACTTC
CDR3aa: CASSLSGLGETQYF

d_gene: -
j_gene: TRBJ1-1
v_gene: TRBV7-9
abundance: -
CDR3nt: TGTGCCAGCAGCCCAGGGAAGTACACTGAAGCTTTCTTT
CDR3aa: CASSPGKYTEAFF

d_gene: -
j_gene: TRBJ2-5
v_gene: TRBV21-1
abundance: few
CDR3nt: TGTGCCAGCAGCAAATTGTTCAGGCGCCAAGAGACCCAGTACTTC
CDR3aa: CASSKLFRRQETQYF

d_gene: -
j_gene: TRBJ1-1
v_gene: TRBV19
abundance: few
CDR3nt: TGTGCCAGTAGTGCGAGGCGAACGAGGAACACTGAAGCTTTCTTT
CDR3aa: CASSARRTRNTEAFF

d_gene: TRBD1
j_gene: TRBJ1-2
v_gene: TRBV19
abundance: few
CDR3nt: TGTGCCAGTAGAAGGACAGGGGGCGCCGATGGCTACACCTTC
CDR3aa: CASRRTGGADGYTF

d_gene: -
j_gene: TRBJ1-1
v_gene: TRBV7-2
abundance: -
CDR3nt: TGTGCCAGCAGCACCATGGGGGCGCGGACTGAAGCTTTCTTT
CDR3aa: CASSTMGARTEAFF

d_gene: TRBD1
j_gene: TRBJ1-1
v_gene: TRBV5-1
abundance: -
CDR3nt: TGCGCCAGCAGCTTCGGACAGGGGGCTACTGAAGCTTTCTTT
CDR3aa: CASSFGQGATEAFF

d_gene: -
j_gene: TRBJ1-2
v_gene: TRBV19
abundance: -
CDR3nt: TGTGCCAGTAAATCGCCCCCTTCTACCTATGGCTACACCTTC
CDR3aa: CASKSPPSTYGYTF

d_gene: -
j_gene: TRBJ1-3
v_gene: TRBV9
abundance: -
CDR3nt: TGTGCCAGCAGCGTCCAGGGTCTAGGAAACACCATATATTTT
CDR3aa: CASSVQGLGNTIYF

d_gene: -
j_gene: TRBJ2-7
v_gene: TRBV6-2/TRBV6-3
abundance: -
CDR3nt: TGTGCCAGCAGTTACACCCAAGACAGCTCCTACGAGCAGTACTTC
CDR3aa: CASSYTQDSSYEQYF

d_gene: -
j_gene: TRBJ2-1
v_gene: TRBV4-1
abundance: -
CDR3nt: TGCGCCAGCAGCCATCCGGCAGGCTTACAGTTCTTC
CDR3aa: CASSHPAGLQFF

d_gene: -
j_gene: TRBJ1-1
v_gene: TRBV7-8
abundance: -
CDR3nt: TGTGCCAGCAGCTTATCGGGGGTCACTGAAGCTTTCTTT
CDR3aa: CASSLSGVTEAFF

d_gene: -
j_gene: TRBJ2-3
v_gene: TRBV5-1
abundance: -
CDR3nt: TGCGCCAGCAGCTTGGACCCCCAGGGGCTAAGCACAGATACGCAGTATTTT
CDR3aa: CASSLDPQGLSTDTQYF

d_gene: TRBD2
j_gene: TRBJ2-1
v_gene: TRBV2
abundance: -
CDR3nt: TGTGCCACTATAAGACTAGCGGGGGGGAGTACCTACAATGAGCAGTTCTTC
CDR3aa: CATIRLAGGSTYNEQFF

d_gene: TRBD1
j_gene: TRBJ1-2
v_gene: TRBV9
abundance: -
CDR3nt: TGTGCCAGCAGCGTAGAACAGGGGGAAAACTATGGCTACACCTTC
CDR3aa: CASSVEQGENYGYTF

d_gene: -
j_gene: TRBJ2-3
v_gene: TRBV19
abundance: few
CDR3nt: TGTGCCAGTAGTTTTGGTCGGGACAAGGGCACAGATACGCAGTATTTT
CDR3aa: CASSFGRDKGTDTQYF

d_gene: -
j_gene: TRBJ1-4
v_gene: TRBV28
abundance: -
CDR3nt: TGTGCCAGCAGTCCCCCCCTGTTCAAACTGTTTTTT
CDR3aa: CASSPPLFKLFF

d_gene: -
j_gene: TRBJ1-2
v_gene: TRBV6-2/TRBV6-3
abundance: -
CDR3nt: TGTGCCAGCAGTTACTCGAGCAGGGTTGGTGGCTACACCTTC
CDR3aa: CASSYSSRVGGYTF

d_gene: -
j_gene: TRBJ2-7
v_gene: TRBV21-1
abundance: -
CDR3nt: TGTGCCAGCAGCAAAGGGGGACAGGGGCTGGGTGAGCAGTACTTC
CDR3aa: CASSKGGQGLGEQYF

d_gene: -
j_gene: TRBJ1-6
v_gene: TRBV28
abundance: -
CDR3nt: TGTGCCAGCAGTTTGTGGGCTGACAATTCACCCCTCCACTTT
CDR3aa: CASSLWADNSPLHF

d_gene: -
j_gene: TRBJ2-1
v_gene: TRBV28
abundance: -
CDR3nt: TGTGCCAGCAGTTCTCGCCGACGGGGAAGAAACTCCTACAATGAGCAGTTCTTC
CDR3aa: CASSSRRRGRNSYNEQFF

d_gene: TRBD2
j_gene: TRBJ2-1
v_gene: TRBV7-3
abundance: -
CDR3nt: TGTGCCAGCAGCTTCGGACTAGCGGGGGGCTATGAGCAGTTCTTC
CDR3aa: CASSFGLAGGYEQFF

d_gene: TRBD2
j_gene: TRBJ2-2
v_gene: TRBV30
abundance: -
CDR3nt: TGTGCCTGGAGTGCCCTTCGGACTAGCGGGGGGAGGAACACCGGGGAGCTGTTTTTT
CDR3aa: CAWSALRTSGGRNTGELFF

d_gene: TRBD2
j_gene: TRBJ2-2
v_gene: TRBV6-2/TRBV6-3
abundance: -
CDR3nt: TGTGCCAGCAGCCCCAGGGCAGCGGGGTCCACCGGGGAGCTGTTTTTT
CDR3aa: CASSPRAAGSTGELFF

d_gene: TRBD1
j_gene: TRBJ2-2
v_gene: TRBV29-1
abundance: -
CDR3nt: TGCAGCGTTACCCTCGACAGGGGAGGTGAGGAGCTGTTTTTT
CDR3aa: CSVTLDRGGEELFF

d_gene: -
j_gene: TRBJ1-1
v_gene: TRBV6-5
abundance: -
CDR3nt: TGTGCCAGCAGTTGGGGGCGGGGGACTGAAGCTTTCTTT
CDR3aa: CASSWGRGTEAFF

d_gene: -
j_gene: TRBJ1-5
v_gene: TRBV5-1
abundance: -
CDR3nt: TGCGCCAGCAGCCCTTCAGGGTATAGCAATCAGCCCCAGCATTTT
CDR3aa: CASSPSGYSNQPQHF

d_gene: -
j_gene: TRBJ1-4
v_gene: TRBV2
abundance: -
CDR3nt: TGTGCCAGCAGTTCATCAGGGCCAACTAATGAAAAACTGTTTTTT
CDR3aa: CASSSSGPTNEKLFF

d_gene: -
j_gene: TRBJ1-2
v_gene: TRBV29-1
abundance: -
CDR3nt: TGCAGCGTTGAAGTTCGGGGAATCTATGGCTACACCTTC
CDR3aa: CSVEVRGIYGYTF

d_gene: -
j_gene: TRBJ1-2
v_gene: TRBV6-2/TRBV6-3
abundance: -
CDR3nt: TGTGCCAGCAGTTACTCGAGTGGAGGGCTTTGGCCCTTCGGCTACACCTTC
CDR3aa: CASSYSSGGLWPFGYTF

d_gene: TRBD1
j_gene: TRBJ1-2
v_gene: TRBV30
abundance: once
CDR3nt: TGTGCCTGGAGGGGACAGGGGGATGGCTACACCTTC
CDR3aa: CAWRGQGDGYTF

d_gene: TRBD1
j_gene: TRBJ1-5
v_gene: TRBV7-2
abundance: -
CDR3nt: TGTGCCAGCAGCTTAGGACAGGGGGGCTCCCCAGGCGTTTGGCCCCAGCATTTT
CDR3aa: CASSLGQGGSPGVWPQHF

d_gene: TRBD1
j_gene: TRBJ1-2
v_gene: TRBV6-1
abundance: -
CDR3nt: TGTGCCAGCAGTGAAGTCCCAGGGGGAAGGGACTATGGCTACACCTTC
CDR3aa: CASSEVPGGRDYGYTF

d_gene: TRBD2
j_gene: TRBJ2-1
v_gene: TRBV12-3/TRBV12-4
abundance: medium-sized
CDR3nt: TGTGCCAGCAGGCTAGCGGACAATGAGCAGTTCTTC
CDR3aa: CASRLADNEQFF

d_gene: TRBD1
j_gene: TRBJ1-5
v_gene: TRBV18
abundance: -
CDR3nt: TGTGCCAGCTCACCTGGGACAGGGATTCAGCCCCAGCATTTT
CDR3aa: CASSPGTGIQPQHF

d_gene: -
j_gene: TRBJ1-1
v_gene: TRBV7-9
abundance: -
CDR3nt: TGTGCCAGCAACCTGTGGGGGGGCACTGAAGCTTTCTTT
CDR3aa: CASNLWGGTEAFF

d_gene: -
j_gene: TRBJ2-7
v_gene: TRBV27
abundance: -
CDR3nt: TGTGCCAGCAGCTTTCGGGGGAGGGGGGTCTTTGACGAGCAGTACTTC
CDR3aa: CASSFRGRGVFDEQYF

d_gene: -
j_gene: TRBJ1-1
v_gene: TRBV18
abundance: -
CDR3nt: TGTGCCAGCTCACCGAGTGAGGACACTGAAGCTTTCTTT
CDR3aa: CASSPSEDTEAFF

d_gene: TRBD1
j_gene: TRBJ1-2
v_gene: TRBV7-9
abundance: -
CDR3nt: TGTGCCAGCAGCTTAGAGGGACAGATCTTGAATGGCTACACCTTC
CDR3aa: CASSLEGQILNGYTF

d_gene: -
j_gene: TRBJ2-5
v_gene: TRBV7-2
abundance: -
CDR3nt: TGTGCCAGCAGCCAGACCTGGGACTTTGAGGGGACCCAGTACTTC
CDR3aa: CASSQTWDFEGTQYF

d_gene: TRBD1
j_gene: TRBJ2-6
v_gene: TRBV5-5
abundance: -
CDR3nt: TGTGCCAGCAGCTTAGACAGGGGAACCGGGGCCAACGTCCTGACTTTC
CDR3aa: CASSLDRGTGANVLTF

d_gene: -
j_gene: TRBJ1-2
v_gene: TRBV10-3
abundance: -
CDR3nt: TGTGCCATCAGTGCAGGGGTCTATGGCTACACCTTC
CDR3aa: CAISAGVYGYTF